The 14 T cell receptor beta chains listed next were all sequenced from one sample in a study of blood T cell repertoires in COVID-19 (dated by TCRdb to about 2020). Libraries were constructed by the immunoSEQ multiplex PCR assay. The source is immuneACCESS, and TCRdb retained only in-frame sequences with V and J called. Part of the clones is not carried over; for the studies checked, unresolved V genes explain less than half of this, and the remainder is unexplained. The sample yields about 240,000 clones; roughly 89% were counted once. Jointly, the top ten make up roughly 3.7% of the sample. Sequencing was carried out using PBMCs or T cells enriched from blood (not recorded which). These receptors were taken from a woman in her twenties or thirties who had recovered from COVID-19.

J is TRBJ1-1 and V is TRBV5-4; D perhaps matches TRBD1 (6 bases). V was cut by 4 bases and J by 8 bases, with 15 bases left in between. The CDR3 extends over 13 amino acids. Per germline, CDR1 SGHNT and CDR2 YYREEE (reference sequence). In DNA, the CDR3 is TGTGCCAGCAGCAAGGACAGAAAAGCCGAAGCTTTCTTT. This translates into CASSKDRKAEAFF.

The chain recombines TRBV28 with TRBJ1-2, with TRBD1 matching over 8 bases. The CDR3 covers 13 residues. The ends lost 3 bases at V and 8 bases at J; junction bases unmatched: 5. The germline V gene has CDR1 MDHEN and CDR2 SYDVKM. The CDR3 coding sequence is TGTGCCAGCAGTTTCCCCGGGACAGGAGGCTACACCTTC. As protein: CASSFPGTGGYTF.

The CDR3 sequence: CASSSLPGLAGVAYNEQFF. The CDR3, as DNA: TGTGCCAGCAGCTCGCTCCCGGGACTAGCGGGAGTCGCGTACAATGAGCAGTTCTTC. The gene calls are TRBV7-2 and TRBJ2-1, with 14 nucleotides matching TRBD2. The CDR3 is 19 residues long. Germline CDR1 is SGHTA and CDR2 is FQGNSA. Trimming took 4 bases from V and 4 from J; bases not matched to a gene: 12.

The rearrangement joins TRBV19 to TRBJ1-1; a weak D match, TRBD1 (5 bases). Trimming removed 4 bases at V and 1 base at J, with 13 bases between. Per the germline V gene, CDR1 is LNHDA and CDR2 is SQIVND (reference sequence). The CDR3 is 15 amino acids. CDR3 protein: CASSRLRDENTEAFF. The CDR3 DNA reads TGTGCCAGTAGTAGACTCAGGGATGAGAACACTGAAGCTTTCTTT.

The J gene is TRBJ2-7, the V gene TRBV5-6, with 8 bases lining up with TRBD2. CDR3 size: 15 residues. CDR1 and CDR2 (germline): SGHDT, YYEEEE. V lost 4 bases and J lost 2; bases outside the gene matches: 8. The CDR3 spells CASSPWSGRAYEQYF. CDR3 DNA: TGTGCCAGCAGCCCCTGGAGCGGGAGAGCCTACGAGCAGTACTTC.

Here the CDR3 DNA reads TGTGCCAGCAGCTCTAGTAGACCCGCCAAAAACATTCAGTACTTC. Protein product: CASSSSRPAKNIQYF. The rearrangement uses TRBV7-2 and TRBJ2-4, with D uncertain. Trimming pared 4 bases from V and 1 base from J, leaving 11 bases between. The CDR3 totals 15 residues. Per germline, CDR1 SGHTA and CDR2 FQGNSA.

The V gene is TRBV9, the J gene TRBJ1-4; D not certain. Trimming pared 0 bases from V and 8 bases from J, leaving 14 bases between. CDR3 length equals 15 residues. The V gene's germline CDR1 is SGDLS and CDR2 YYNGEE. CDR3 in DNA: TGTGCCAGCAGCGTAGGAGCGGGAAATAGAGAAAAACTGTTTTTT. It specifies CASSVGAGNREKLFF. Looking up the rest from reference TRBV9 and TRBJ1-4 gives the full variable domain: DSGVTQTPKHLITATGQRVTLRCSPRSGDLSVYWYQQSLDQGLQFLIQYYNGEERAKGNILERFSAQQFPDLHSELNLSSLELGDSALYFCASSVGAGNREKLFFGSGTQLSVL.

The V call is TRBV11-2, the J call TRBJ2-7; 14 nucleotides agree with TRBD2. Germline CDR1 and CDR2: SGHAT and FQNNGV. Trimming cost V 5 bases and J 1 base; bases outside gene matches: 4. The CDR3 sequence is 16 residues long. The CDR3 sequence: CASSRGLAGASYEQYF. Here the CDR3 DNA reads TGTGCCAGCAGCCGGGGACTAGCGGGAGCTTCCTACGAGCAGTACTTC.

The chain carries TRBV7-2 and TRBJ2-2; 7 bases map to TRBD2. V was pared by 5 bases and J by 0 bases, with 9 bases of the junction left unmatched. The germline CDR1 and CDR2 sequences are SGHTA and FQGNSA. The CDR3 is made up of 17 amino acids. Here the CDR3 reads CASSPTLTSANTGELFF. CDR3 coding DNA: TGTGCCAGCAGCCCTACATTAACTAGCGCGAACACCGGGGAGCTGTTTTTT. Full variable domain (remainder filled in from reference TRBV7-2 and TRBJ2-2): GAGVSQSPSNKVTEKGKDVELRCDPISGHTALYWYRQSLGQGLEFLIYFQGNSAPDKSGLPSDRFSAERTGGSVSTLTIQRTQQEDSAVYLCASSPTLTSANTGELFFGEGSRLTVL.

The genes are TRBV12-3 or TRBV12-4 and TRBJ2-7, with no clear D. V was trimmed by 1 base and J by 7 bases, leaving 8 bases between them. The CDR3 has 12 residues. CDR3 coding DNA: TGTGCCAGCAGTTTAGTTACACGAGAGCAGTACTTC. Protein sequence: CASSLVTREQYF.

In nucleotides, the CDR3 is TGCGCCAGCAGCTTGGCAGGGGAGAACACTAATGAAAAACTGTTTTTT. Residues: CASSLAGENTNEKLFF. The V and J genes are TRBV5-1 and TRBJ1-4, with TRBD1 as a possible D gene (6 bases). CDR1 and CDR2 from the germline V gene are SGHRS and YFSETQ. Trimming removed 0 bases at V and 2 bases at J, with 11 bases between. CDR3 size: 16 residues.

The chain recombines TRBV13 with TRBJ2-7, with TRBD1 matching 12 bases. The CDR3 is 15 residues long. V lost 3 bases and J lost 6; bases outside the gene matches: 6. Germline lookup yields CDR1 PRHDT and CDR2 FYEKMQ (reference sequence). CDR3: CASSFLRDRGPEQYF. Written as DNA, the CDR3 is TGTGCCAGCAGCTTCCTCCGGGACAGGGGGCCCGAGCAGTACTTC.

The chain combines TRBV11-1 with TRBJ2-1, with D hard to call. CDR1 is SGHAT, CDR2 FQDESV, per germline (reference sequence). The CDR3 spans 13 residues. The V and J ends lost 2 bases and 3 bases respectively, with 5 bases between them. In DNA, the CDR3 is TGTGCCAGCAGCTTACCGGTCTACAATGAGCAGTTCTTC. Translating gives CASSLPVYNEQFF.

The chain links TRBV4-1 to TRBJ1-1; 9 bases agree with TRBD1. V lost 2 bases, J lost 5 bases, and 6 bases stayed unmatched. The CDR3 has 15 amino acids. Germline CDR1 and CDR2: MGHRA and YSYEKL. CDR3 in DNA: TGCGCCAGCAGCCAACCCGGGACAGGGTGGACTGAAGCTTTCTTT. Its translation: CASSQPGTGWTEAFF.